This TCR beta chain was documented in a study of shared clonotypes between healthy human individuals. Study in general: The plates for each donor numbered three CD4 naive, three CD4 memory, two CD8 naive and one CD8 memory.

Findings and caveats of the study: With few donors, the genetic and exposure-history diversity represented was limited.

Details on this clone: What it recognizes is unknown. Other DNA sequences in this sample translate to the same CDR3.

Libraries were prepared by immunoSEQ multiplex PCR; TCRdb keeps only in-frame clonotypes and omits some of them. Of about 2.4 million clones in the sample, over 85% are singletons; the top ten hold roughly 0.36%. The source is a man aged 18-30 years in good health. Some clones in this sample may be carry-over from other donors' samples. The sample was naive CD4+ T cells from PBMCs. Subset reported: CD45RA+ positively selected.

The CDR3 DNA reads as TGTGCCAGCAGTTACTCACCAGGGGCTGGAAACACCATATATTTT. Translating gives CASSYSPGAGNTIYF. This sequence joins TRBV6-5 and TRBJ1-3; possibly TRBD1 for D (6 bases). Germline loops: CDR1 MNHEY, CDR2 SVGAGI. The CDR3 sequence is 15 residues long. V was cut by 0 bases and J by 2 bases, with 8 bases left in between.